The present TCR beta chain was sequenced within a study of blood T cell repertoires in COVID-19. Clones were sequenced by immunoSEQ multiplex PCR, and TCRdb holds only the in-frame ones, with some missing. The sample consists of 280,000 or so clones, about 88% of them appearing once. V lost 0 bases to trimming and J lost 1 base; unmatched junction nucleotides: 3. The CDR3 length is 16 residues. CDR1 MNHEY and CDR2 SVGEGT come from the germline V gene. V usage is TRBV6-2 or TRBV6-3 and J usage is TRBJ1-2, with 9 bases lining up with TRBD1. The sample comprised peripheral blood. The receptor was derived from a woman aged 55-69 years with acute or convalescent COVID-19. CDR3 protein: CASSYSSGQGNYGYTF. DNA for the CDR3: TGTGCCAGCAGTTACTCGTCGGGACAGGGTAACTATGGCTACACCTTC.